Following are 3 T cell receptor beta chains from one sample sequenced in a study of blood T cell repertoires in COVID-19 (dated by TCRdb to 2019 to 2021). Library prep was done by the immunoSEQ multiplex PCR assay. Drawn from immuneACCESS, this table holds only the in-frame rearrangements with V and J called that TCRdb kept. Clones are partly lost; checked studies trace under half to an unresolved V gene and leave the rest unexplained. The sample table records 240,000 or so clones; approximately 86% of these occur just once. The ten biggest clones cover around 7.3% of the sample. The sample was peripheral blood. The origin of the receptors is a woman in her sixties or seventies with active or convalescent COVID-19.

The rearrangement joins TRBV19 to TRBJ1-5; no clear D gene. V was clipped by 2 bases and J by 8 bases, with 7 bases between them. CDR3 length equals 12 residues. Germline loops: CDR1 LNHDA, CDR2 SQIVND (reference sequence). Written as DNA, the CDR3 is TGTGCCAGTAGTATACTTTCTGAGCCCCAGCATTTT. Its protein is CASSILSEPQHF.

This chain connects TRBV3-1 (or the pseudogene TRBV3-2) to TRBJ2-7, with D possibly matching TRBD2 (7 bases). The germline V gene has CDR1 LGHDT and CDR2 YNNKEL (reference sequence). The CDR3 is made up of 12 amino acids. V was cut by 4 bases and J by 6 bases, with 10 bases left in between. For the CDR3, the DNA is TGTGCCAGCAGCCTGCGGGGGCGCGAGCAGTACTTC. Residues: CASSLRGREQYF.

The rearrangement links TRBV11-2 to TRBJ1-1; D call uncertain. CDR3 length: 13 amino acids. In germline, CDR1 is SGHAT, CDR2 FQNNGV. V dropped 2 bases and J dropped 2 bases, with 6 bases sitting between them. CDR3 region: CASSLSQNTEAFF. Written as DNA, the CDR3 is TGTGCCAGCAGCTTATCCCAAAACACTGAAGCTTTCTTT.